This record covers a single T cell receptor beta chain. The antigen is unknown. Clones were sequenced by immunoSEQ multiplex PCR, and TCRdb holds only the in-frame ones, with some missing. Of approximately 50,000 clones in the sample, roughly 93% were seen once. The data stem from a study of siplizumab effects on memory and regulatory T cells. This CDR3 has 13 amino acids. V shed 6 bases and J shed 3 bases, with 12 bases lying between them. Germline CDR1 reads MNHEY; CDR2 reads SMNVEV (reference sequence). Study results and limitations: The authors did not confirm suppressive function in proliferating Tregs from siplizumab cultures. The authors mapped only a minor fraction of alloreactive clones to unstimulated subsets.

The sample consisted of CD8+ T cells sorted from blood. The sequence was collected from a human donor in good health. The chain links TRBV27 to TRBJ2-7; D is ambiguous. CDR3 in DNA: TGTGCCAGCAGGTTAAGGCTAAACTACGAGCAGTACTTC. This codes for CASRLRLNYEQYF.